Listed below are T cell receptor beta chains from one sample, sequenced in a study of blood T cell repertoires in COVID-19. Assay: immunoSEQ multiplex PCR; the TCRdb copy retains only in-frame clones and omits some. The sample includes 300,000 to 350,000 clones, 75% to 90% of them seen just once. The sequenced material came from peripheral blood. These receptors all stem from a woman in her thirties with COVID-19, enrolled during active disease. CDR3s include the opening cysteine and the closing phenylalanine or tryptophan. D genes are given only for firm matches. For some rows the clone size is stated as once, few or many, or as a class when expanded; others skip it.

abundance: NA
j_gene: TRBJ1-1
v_gene: TRBV5-4
d_gene: TRBD1
CDR3nt: TGTGCCAGCCATCCGGGACAGCTGAACACTGAAGCTTTCTTT
CDR3aa: CASHPGQLNTEAFF

abundance: NA
j_gene: TRBJ2-7
v_gene: TRBV7-2
d_gene: TRBD2
CDR3nt: TGTGCCAGCAGCTTACGTCTAGCGGGGTCCTACGAGCAGTACTTC
CDR3aa: CASSLRLAGSYEQYF

abundance: NA
j_gene: TRBJ2-1
v_gene: TRBV27
d_gene: NA
CDR3nt: TGTGCCAGCAGTTTGACACGGCAAAACAATGAGCAGTTCTTC
CDR3aa: CASSLTRQNNEQFF

abundance: NA
j_gene: TRBJ2-7
v_gene: TRBV5-1
d_gene: NA
CDR3nt: TGCGCCAGCAGCTTATCTGGTACTACGGGAAGTAGCGAGCAGTACTTC
CDR3aa: CASSLSGTTGSSEQYF

abundance: NA
j_gene: TRBJ2-7
v_gene: TRBV27
d_gene: NA
CDR3nt: TGTGCCAGCAGTTTAGTCGGCTCGGGGGACTACGAGCAGTACTTC
CDR3aa: CASSLVGSGDYEQYF

abundance: NA
j_gene: TRBJ1-5
v_gene: TRBV19
d_gene: TRBD1
CDR3nt: TGTGCCAGTAGAGAGACAGGGGATCAGCCCCAGCATTTT
CDR3aa: CASRETGDQPQHF

abundance: NA
j_gene: TRBJ2-7
v_gene: TRBV7-6
d_gene: TRBD1
CDR3nt: TGTGCCAGCAGCCCGCTGGACAGGGGGTACGAGCAGTACTTC
CDR3aa: CASSPLDRGYEQYF

abundance: NA
j_gene: TRBJ2-1
v_gene: TRBV7-8
d_gene: NA
CDR3nt: TGTGCCAGCAAGGATAGGGGTGGCTACAATGAGCAGTTCTTC
CDR3aa: CASKDRGGYNEQFF

abundance: NA
j_gene: TRBJ2-3
v_gene: TRBV7-3
d_gene: TRBD1
CDR3nt: TGTGCCAGCAGTGGGGACAGGAATTCAGATACGCAGTATTTT
CDR3aa: CASSGDRNSDTQYF

abundance: NA
j_gene: TRBJ2-7
v_gene: TRBV5-5
d_gene: NA
CDR3nt: TGTGCCAGCAGCTTGAGCTTCCTACTAAACTACGAGCAGTACTTC
CDR3aa: CASSLSFLLNYEQYF

abundance: NA
j_gene: TRBJ2-2
v_gene: TRBV27
d_gene: TRBD1
CDR3nt: TGTGCCAGCACACTTTCGACAGGGACCGGGGAGCTGTTTTTT
CDR3aa: CASTLSTGTGELFF

abundance: once
j_gene: TRBJ2-7
v_gene: TRBV7-9
d_gene: TRBD1
CDR3nt: TGTGCCAGCAGCTTACCGGGACAGGGGCACTACGAGCAGTACTTC
CDR3aa: CASSLPGQGHYEQYF

abundance: NA
j_gene: TRBJ2-7
v_gene: TRBV5-1
d_gene: TRBD2
CDR3nt: TGCGCCAGCAGGACGGGAGGGCCATCCGAGCAGTACTTC
CDR3aa: CASRTGGPSEQYF

abundance: once
j_gene: TRBJ1-4
v_gene: TRBV6-5
d_gene: NA
CDR3nt: TGTGCCACCTGGGAAGGACAGCTGAGGGAAAAACTGTTTTTT
CDR3aa: CATWEGQLREKLFF

abundance: NA
j_gene: TRBJ2-3
v_gene: TRBV28
d_gene: NA
CDR3nt: TGTGCCAGCAGTTATTTTGAGGGCTACACAGATACGCAGTATTTT
CDR3aa: CASSYFEGYTDTQYF

abundance: NA
j_gene: TRBJ2-7
v_gene: TRBV2
d_gene: TRBD1
CDR3nt: TGTGCCAGCAGCGCCGGGACAGGGGGTCGGTGGAACGAGCAGTACTTC
CDR3aa: CASSAGTGGRWNEQYF

abundance: once
j_gene: TRBJ1-4
v_gene: TRBV14
d_gene: NA
CDR3nt: TGTGCCAGCAGCGCCAGGGTGGGGTCTAATGAAAAACTGTTTTTT
CDR3aa: CASSARVGSNEKLFF

abundance: NA
j_gene: TRBJ1-2
v_gene: TRBV19
d_gene: NA
CDR3nt: TGTGCCAGTAGTATATCAGGGACACCCCGCGGCTACACCTTC
CDR3aa: CASSISGTPRGYTF

abundance: NA
j_gene: TRBJ1-1
v_gene: TRBV28
d_gene: TRBD1
CDR3nt: TGTGCCAGCGGCCCAGGGTTCAGGGACAGGGGTTCGGTGAACACTGAAGCTTTCTTT
CDR3aa: CASGPGFRDRGSVNTEAFF

abundance: NA
j_gene: TRBJ1-1
v_gene: TRBV28
d_gene: TRBD1
CDR3nt: TGTGCCAGCAGTTCAGGGGGCACTGAAGCTTTCTTT
CDR3aa: CASSSGGTEAFF

abundance: NA
j_gene: TRBJ2-7
v_gene: TRBV6-5
d_gene: TRBD1
CDR3nt: TGTGCCAGCAGTCGGGACAGGGGGTACGAGCAGTACTTC
CDR3aa: CASSRDRGYEQYF

abundance: NA
j_gene: TRBJ2-1
v_gene: TRBV12-3/TRBV12-4
d_gene: NA
CDR3nt: TGTGCCAGCAGCCTTGAGATCTTCAATGAGCAGTTCTTC
CDR3aa: CASSLEIFNEQFF

abundance: NA
j_gene: TRBJ1-5
v_gene: TRBV2
d_gene: NA
CDR3nt: TGTGCCAGCAGTGTCGGGAATCAGCCCCAGCATTTT
CDR3aa: CASSVGNQPQHF

abundance: NA
j_gene: TRBJ2-1
v_gene: TRBV10-3
d_gene: TRBD2
CDR3nt: TGTGCCATCAGTGCCGCTAGCGGGAGGACATCTGAACAGTTCTTC
CDR3aa: CAISAASGRTSEQFF

abundance: NA
j_gene: TRBJ1-1
v_gene: TRBV3-1/TRBV3-2
d_gene: NA
CDR3nt: TGTGCCAGCAGCCGCGAAGCTACGAACACTGAAGCTTTCTTT
CDR3aa: CASSREATNTEAFF

abundance: NA
j_gene: TRBJ2-2
v_gene: TRBV28
d_gene: NA
CDR3nt: TGTGCCAGCAGTTTAGGGAGTTGGGGGCCCGGCACCGGGGAGCTGTTTTTT
CDR3aa: CASSLGSWGPGTGELFF